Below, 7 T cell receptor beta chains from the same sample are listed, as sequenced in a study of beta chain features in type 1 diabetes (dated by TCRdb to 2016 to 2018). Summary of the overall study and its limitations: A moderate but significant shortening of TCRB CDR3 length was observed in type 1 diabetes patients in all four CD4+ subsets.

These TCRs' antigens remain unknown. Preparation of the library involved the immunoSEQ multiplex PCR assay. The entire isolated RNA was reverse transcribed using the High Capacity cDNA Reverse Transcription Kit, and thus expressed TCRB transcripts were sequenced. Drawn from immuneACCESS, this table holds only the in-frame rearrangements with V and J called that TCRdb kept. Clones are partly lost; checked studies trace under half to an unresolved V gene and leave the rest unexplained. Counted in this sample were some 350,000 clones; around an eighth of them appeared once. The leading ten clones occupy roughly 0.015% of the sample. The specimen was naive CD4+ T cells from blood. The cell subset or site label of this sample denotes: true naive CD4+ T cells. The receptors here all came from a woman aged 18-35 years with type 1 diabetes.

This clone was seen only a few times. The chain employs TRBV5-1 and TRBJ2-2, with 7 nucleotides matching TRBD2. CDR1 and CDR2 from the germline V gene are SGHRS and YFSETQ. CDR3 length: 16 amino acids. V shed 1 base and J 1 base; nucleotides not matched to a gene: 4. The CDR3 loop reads CASSLFASGNTGELFF. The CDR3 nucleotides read TGCGCCAGCAGCTTGTTCGCTAGCGGGAACACCGGGGAGCTGTTTTTT.

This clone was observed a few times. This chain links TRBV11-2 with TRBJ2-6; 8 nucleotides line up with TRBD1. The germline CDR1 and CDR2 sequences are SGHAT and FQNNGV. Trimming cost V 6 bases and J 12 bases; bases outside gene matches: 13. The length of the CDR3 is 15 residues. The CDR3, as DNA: TGTGCCAGCAGGCGTCCCGGGACAGGTTCGGGCGTCCTGACTTTC. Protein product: CASRRPGTGSGVLTF.

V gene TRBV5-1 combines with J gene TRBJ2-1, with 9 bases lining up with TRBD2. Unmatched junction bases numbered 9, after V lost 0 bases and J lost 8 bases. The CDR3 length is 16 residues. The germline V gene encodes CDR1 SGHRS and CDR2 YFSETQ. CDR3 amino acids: CASSLAVGGGVDEQFF. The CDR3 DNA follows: TGCGCCAGCAGCTTGGCCGTGGGCGGGGGGGTTGATGAGCAGTTCTTC.

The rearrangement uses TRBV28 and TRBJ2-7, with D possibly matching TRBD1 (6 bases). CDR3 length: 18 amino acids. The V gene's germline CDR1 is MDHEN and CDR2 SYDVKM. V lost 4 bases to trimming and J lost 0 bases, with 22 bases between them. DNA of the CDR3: TGTGCCAGCAGTTCGGGGTCTCGGCTGGACAGATACTCCTACGAGCAGTACTTC. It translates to CASSSGSRLDRYSYEQYF.

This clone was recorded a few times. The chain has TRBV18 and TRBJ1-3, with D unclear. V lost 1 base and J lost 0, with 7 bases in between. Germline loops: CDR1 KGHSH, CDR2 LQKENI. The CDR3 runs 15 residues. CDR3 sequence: CASSPQENSGNTIYF. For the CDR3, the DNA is TGTGCCAGCTCACCACAAGAGAACTCTGGAAACACCATATATTTT.

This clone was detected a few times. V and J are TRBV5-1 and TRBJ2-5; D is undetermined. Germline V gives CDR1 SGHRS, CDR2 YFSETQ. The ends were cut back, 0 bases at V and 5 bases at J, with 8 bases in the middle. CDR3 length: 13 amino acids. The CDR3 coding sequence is TGCGCCAGCAGCTTGGATACCGGGGAGACCCAGTACTTC. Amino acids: CASSLDTGETQYF.

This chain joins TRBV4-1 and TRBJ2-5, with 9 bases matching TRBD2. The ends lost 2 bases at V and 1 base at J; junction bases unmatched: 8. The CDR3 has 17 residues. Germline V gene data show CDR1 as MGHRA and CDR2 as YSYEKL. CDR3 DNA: TGCGCCAGCAGCCAACAAAGGCGTAGCGGGGGCCAAGAGACCCAGTACTTC. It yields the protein CASSQQRRSGGQETQYF.